The clone carrying this T cell receptor (beta chain) turned up a few times. Its antigen is not identified. The data were taken from a study of T cells in tuberculosis. Looking at the study overall: Within 7 days of starting treatment, or before, PBMC were stored.

Profiled with immunoSEQ multiplex PCR; TCRdb holds only in-frame clones, not every one. The sample includes about 49,000 clones, roughly 96% of them seen just once. Broader study findings: Active tuberculosis alpha repertoires lay closer to GMM-specific TCRs than controls'.

Germline-derived CDR1 and CDR2 are GTSNPN and SVGIG (reference sequence). V gave up 4 bases and J gave up 6 bases; unmatched junction bases: 4. CDR3 length: 13 amino acids. Sample time point: new active TB diagnosis, blood taken before or within 7 days of starting treatment. Each patient had positive sputum smear microscopy and/or positive culture. The rearrangement joins TRBV30 to TRBJ2-7; 12 bases fit TRBD1. The sample was PBMCs, taken at tuberculosis diagnosis. The sequence derives from an adult with tuberculosis. The CDR3 here is CAWKPGQGAEQYF. The CDR3 DNA follows: TGTGCCTGGAAACCGGGACAGGGGGCCGAGCAGTACTTC.